The TCR beta chain described here comes from a study of Graves' ophthalmopathy and Graves' hyperthyroidism. Whole-study results and caveats: In blood, most expanded thyroid clonotypes above 0.001 frequency were also detected. Researchers report that a 13-signature model separated ophthalmopathy from stable hyperthyroidism, posting about 87% sensitivity and roughly 80% specificity.

A few counts support this clonotype. What it binds is not known. The CDR3 sequence is 13 residues long. Per the germline V gene, CDR1 is DFQATT and CDR2 is SNEGSKA (reference sequence). Trimming shortened V by 5 bases and J by 1 base, and 12 bases separated the two germline ends. RNA transcripts were the template, and TCR beta CDR3 regions were amplified from them. HTBI-primed first-round RT-PCR preceded second-round multiplex PCR. Each CDR3 protein is one row after TCRdb ran MiXCR on the multiplex PCR reads. The sample shows 350,000 to 400,000 distinct CDR3 sequences, over 15% of them seen only once. A roughly 9.3 ml volume of fresh peripheral blood provided the PBMCs.

This clonotype originated in a woman aged 18-29 years with stable Graves' hyperthyroidism. The chain has TRBV20-1 and TRBJ2-7; D perhaps matches TRBD1 (6 bases). The sequencing input was peripheral blood. The CDR3, as DNA: TGCAGTGCTGAGGGGGACGTTTCCTACGAGCAGTACTTC. It is translated as CSAEGDVSYEQYF.